A single sample is the source of the 3 T cell receptor beta chains below, sequenced in a study of PD-1 blockade in mismatch repair-deficient tumors. Sequencing used immunoSEQ multiplex PCR; TCRdb keeps in-frame clones, though not all of them. Among roughly 80,000 clones listed, over 75% were seen once. This specimen consisted of peripheral blood, obtained 12 weeks after starting pembrolizumab. These receptors originate from an adult with mismatch repair-deficient cancer.

The CDR3 bases are TGTGCCAGCAGTTCTAGATTCGGAAACACCATATATTTT. Translated, it gives CASSSRFGNTIYF. The gene calls are TRBV7-2 and TRBJ1-3; D uncertain. Trimming left V 6 bases short and J 4 bases short, with 10 bases between. The CDR3 contains 13 residues. Germline-derived CDR1 and CDR2 are SGHTA and FQGNSA.

This clone came up once. The chain joins TRBV7-9 to TRBJ1-3; D gene unclear. Trimming took off 2 bases at V and 5 bases at J, with 4 bases between the two ends. The length of the CDR3 is 12 residues. Per the germline V gene, CDR1 is SEHNR and CDR2 is FQNEAQ (reference sequence). As DNA, the CDR3 is TGTGCCAGCAGCTTAATTAGAAACACCATATATTTT. Residues: CASSLIRNTIYF.

This CDR3 reads CASSQDRGSGNTIYF. The CDR3, as DNA: TGCGCCAGCAGCCAAGATAGGGGCTCTGGAAACACCATATATTTT. The rearrangement uses TRBV4-3 and TRBJ1-3, with D possibly matching TRBD1 (5 bases). This CDR3 is 15 amino acids long. The V gene's germline CDR1 is LGHNA and CDR2 YSLEER. V lost 0 bases to trimming and J lost 0 bases, with 6 bases between them.